This TCR beta chain derives from a study of shared clonotypes between healthy human individuals. At the level of the study: CD4 naive and CD4 memory each took three plates per donor, while CD8 naive took two and CD8 memory one.

In regard to this clone: Within the sample, other DNA sequences also encode this same CDR3.

It was roughly 200 ng DNA, about 30,000 T cell genomes, that sorted-subset replicate PCRs used. Only in-frame clones appear in the TCRdb table, and some are missing; sequencing was by immunoSEQ multiplex PCR. The sample yields about 2.4 million clones, approximately 93% seen once. Every donor, a Caucasian adult, lived in Nashville, Tennessee. Naive CD45RA+ and memory CD45RA-negative subsets were split from CD4+ cells. The length of the CDR3 is 15 residues. Germline-derived CDR1 and CDR2 are SGHRS and YFSETQ. Germline trimming cut 2 bases from V and 4 bases from J; bases unmatched to any gene: 5. The TCR comes from a man younger than 35 in good health. Some clones in this sample may be carry-over from other donors' samples. This chain connects TRBV5-1 to TRBJ1-4; 7 positions match TRBD1. The sample taken for sequencing was naive CD4+ T cells from PBMCs. Subset meaning: CD45RA+ positively selected. CDR3 loop: CASSLGQVLNEKLFF. CDR3 sequence (DNA): TGCGCCAGCAGCTTAGGACAGGTTCTTAATGAAAAACTGTTTTTT.